The 3 T cell receptor beta chains in this list originate from one sample, sequenced in a study of blood T cell repertoires in COVID-19. The protocol was immunoSEQ multiplex PCR, while the TCRdb copy is restricted to in-frame clones and leaves out a portion. This sample has around 200,000 clones; approximately 80% occur once, and the top ten carry roughly 7.2%. The sequenced sample consisted of peripheral blood. The receptor source for this set is a woman aged 40 to 49 with COVID-19, enrolled during active disease.

This chain joins TRBV9 and TRBJ2-3, with D possibly being TRBD2 (6 bases). This CDR3 is built from 14 residues. From germline, CDR1 is SGDLS and CDR2 YYNGEE. V was trimmed by 4 bases and J by 1 base, leaving 10 bases between them. In nucleotides, the CDR3 is TGTGCCAGCAGCTGGAGCGGGCGCACAGATACGCAGTATTTT. Translation gives CASSWSGRTDTQYF.

The chain is built from TRBV11-2 and TRBJ2-4; D may be TRBD1 (6 bases). Trimming took off 4 bases at V and 2 bases at J, with 15 bases between the two ends. This CDR3 has 16 amino acids. Per germline, CDR1 SGHAT and CDR2 FQNNGV. CDR3 residues: CASSSSAWDTKNIQYF. The CDR3, as DNA: TGTGCCAGCAGCTCCTCGGCATGGGACACCAAAAACATTCAGTACTTC.

This clone was observed a few times. CDR3 sequence (DNA): TGCAGCGTTGAGAGGGACAGGGGGACGAAGACTTTCTTT. Its translation is CSVERDRGTKTFF. The chain links TRBV29-1 to TRBJ1-1; 11 positions match TRBD1. This CDR3 is built from 13 residues. CDR1 and CDR2 from the germline V gene are SQVTM and ANQGSEA. Trimming took 3 bases from V and 12 from J; bases not matched to a gene: 9. Supplemented by reference TRBV29-1 and TRBJ1-1, the full variable domain reads SAVISQKPSRDICQRGTSLTIQCQVDSQVTMMFWYRQQPGQSLTLIATANQGSEATYESGFVIDKFPISRPNLTFSTLTVSNMSPEDSSIYLCSVERDRGTKTFFGQGTRLTVV.